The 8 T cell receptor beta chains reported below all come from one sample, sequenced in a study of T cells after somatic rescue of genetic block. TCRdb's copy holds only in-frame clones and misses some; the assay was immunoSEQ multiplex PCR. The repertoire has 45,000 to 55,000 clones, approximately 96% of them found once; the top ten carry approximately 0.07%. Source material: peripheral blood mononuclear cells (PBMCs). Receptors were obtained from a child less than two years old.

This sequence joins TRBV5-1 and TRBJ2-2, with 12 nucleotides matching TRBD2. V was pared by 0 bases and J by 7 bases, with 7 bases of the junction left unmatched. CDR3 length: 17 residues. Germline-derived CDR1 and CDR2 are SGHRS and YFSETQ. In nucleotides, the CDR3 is TGCGCCAGCAGCTTGGACCTAGCGGGAGGGCCAGGCGGGGAGCTGTTTTTT. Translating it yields CASSLDLAGGPGGELFF.

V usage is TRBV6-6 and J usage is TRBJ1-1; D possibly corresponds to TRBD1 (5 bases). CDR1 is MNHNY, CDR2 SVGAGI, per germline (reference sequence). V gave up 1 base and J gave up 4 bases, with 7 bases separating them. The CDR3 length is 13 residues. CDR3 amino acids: CASSYFGGTEAFF. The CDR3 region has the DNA TGTGCCAGCAGTTACTTCGGGGGCACTGAAGCTTTCTTT.

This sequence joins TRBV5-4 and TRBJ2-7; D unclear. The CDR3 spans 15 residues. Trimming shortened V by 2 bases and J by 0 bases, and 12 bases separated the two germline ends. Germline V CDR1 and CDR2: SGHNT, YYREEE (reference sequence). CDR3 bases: TGTGCCAGCAGCTTTCATAACAGCCTCTCCTACGAGCAGTACTTC. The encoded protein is CASSFHNSLSYEQYF.

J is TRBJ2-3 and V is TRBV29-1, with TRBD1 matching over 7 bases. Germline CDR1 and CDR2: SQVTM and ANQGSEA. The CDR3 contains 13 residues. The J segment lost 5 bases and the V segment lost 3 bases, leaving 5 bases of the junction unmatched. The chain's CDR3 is CSVERGRQDTQYF. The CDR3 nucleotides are TGCAGCGTTGAGAGGGGGCGCCAAGATACGCAGTATTTT.

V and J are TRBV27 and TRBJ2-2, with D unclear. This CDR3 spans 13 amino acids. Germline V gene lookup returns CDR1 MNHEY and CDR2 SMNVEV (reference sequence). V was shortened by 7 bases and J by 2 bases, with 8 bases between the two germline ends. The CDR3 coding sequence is TGTGCCAGCAATAACATAAACACCGGGGAGCTGTTTTTT. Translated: CASNNINTGELFF.

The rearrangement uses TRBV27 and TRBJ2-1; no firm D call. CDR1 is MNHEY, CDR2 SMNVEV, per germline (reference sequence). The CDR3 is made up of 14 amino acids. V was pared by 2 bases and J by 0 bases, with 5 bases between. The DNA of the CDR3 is TGTGCCAGCAGTTTACAGAGCTCCTACAATGAGCAGTTCTTC. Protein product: CASSLQSSYNEQFF.

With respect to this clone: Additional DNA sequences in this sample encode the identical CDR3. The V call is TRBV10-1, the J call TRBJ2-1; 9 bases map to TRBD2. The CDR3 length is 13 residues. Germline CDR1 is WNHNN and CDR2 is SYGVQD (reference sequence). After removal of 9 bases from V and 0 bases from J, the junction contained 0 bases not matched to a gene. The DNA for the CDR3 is TGCGCCAGTAGCGGGAGCTCCTACAATGAGCAGTTCTTC. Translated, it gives CASSGSSYNEQFF.

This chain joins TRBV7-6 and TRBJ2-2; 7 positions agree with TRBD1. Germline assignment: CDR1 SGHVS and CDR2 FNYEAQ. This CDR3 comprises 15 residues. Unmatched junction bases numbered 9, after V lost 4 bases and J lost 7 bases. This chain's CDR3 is CASSSYQQGLGELFF. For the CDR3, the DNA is TGTGCCAGCAGCTCGTATCAACAGGGGCTCGGGGAGCTGTTTTTT.